Listed below are T cell receptor beta chains from one sample, sequenced in a study of radiotherapy plus CTLA-4 blockade in lung cancer. TCRdb keeps only in-frame clones here, not all; method: immunoSEQ multiplex PCR. The data show roughly 98,000 clones, about 80% seen once. The sequencing here drew on peripheral blood, taken from a patient treated with radiotherapy plus ipilimumab. These receptors originate from a human donor with non-small cell lung cancer that progressed on radiotherapy plus ipilimumab. Both conserved end residues are part of each CDR3. The D gene is left open where the match is weak. Clone size is not always given. Where it is, it says once, few, many or a class for expanded clones.

CDR3aa	CDR3nt	d_gene	abundance	v_gene	j_gene
CASRGTSGGVYNEQFF	TGTGCCAGTAGAGGGACTAGCGGGGGAGTCTACAATGAGCAGTTCTTC	TRBD2	NA	TRBV19	TRBJ2-1
CAISVLSGRGTDTQYF	TGTGCCATCAGTGTCCTCTCGGGGCGGGGCACAGATACGCAGTATTTT	NA	NA	TRBV10-3	TRBJ2-3
CASRPGLAGTGELFF	TGTGCCAGCAGACCAGGACTAGCAGGCACCGGGGAGCTGTTTTTT	TRBD2	NA	TRBV6-5	TRBJ2-2
CASSPTGDYEQYF	TGTGCCAGCAGTCCCACAGGGGACTACGAGCAGTACTTC	TRBD1	NA	TRBV6-5	TRBJ2-7
CASSLLGQLYGYTF	TGTGCCAGTAGCCTGCTCGGGCAGCTCTATGGCTACACCTTC	NA	once	TRBV19	TRBJ1-2
CSVESGTGTYEQYF	TGCAGCGTTGAATCCGGGACTGGAACCTACGAGCAGTACTTC	NA	NA	TRBV29-1	TRBJ2-7
CASSQDFGGPPALF	TGTGCCAGCAGCCAAGATTTTGGGGGACCGCCAGCTCTCTTT	NA	once	TRBV4-2	TRBJ1-1
CASSPLAGGFTDTQYF	TGTGCCAGCAGCCCACTAGCGGGAGGATTCACAGATACGCAGTATTTT	TRBD2	once	TRBV11-3	TRBJ2-3
CASSLTGQGNQPQHF	TGTGCCAGCAGCCTGACCGGACAGGGGAATCAGCCCCAGCATTTT	NA	NA	TRBV21-1	TRBJ1-5
CASSFDHGGRETQYF	TGCGCCAGCAGCTTTGATCACGGGGGGCGGGAGACCCAGTACTTC	NA	NA	TRBV5-1	TRBJ2-5
CSVAGRGDPTDTQYF	TGCAGCGTTGCAGGGCGCGGGGACCCTACAGATACGCAGTATTTT	NA	NA	TRBV29-1	TRBJ2-3
CASSGWTGRAQETQYF	TGTGCCAGCAGCGGATGGACAGGGAGGGCCCAAGAGACCCAGTACTTC	NA	NA	TRBV5-8	TRBJ2-5
CASSLQLAGGFDTDTQYF	TGCGCCAGCAGCTTGCAACTAGCGGGGGGCTTTGACACAGATACGCAGTATTTT	TRBD2	NA	TRBV5-1	TRBJ2-3
CASSPSGTTASTDTQYF	TGCGCCAGCAGCCCGTCCGGGACAACCGCTAGCACAGATACGCAGTATTTT	NA	NA	TRBV5-1	TRBJ2-3
CASSSSVEVQYF	TGCGCCAGCAGCTCTTCGGTGGAGGTCCAGTACTTC	NA	NA	TRBV5-1	TRBJ2-5
CASSLAQVEQYF	TGTGCCAGCAGCTTAGCCCAAGTAGAGCAGTACTTC	NA	NA	TRBV7-2	TRBJ2-7
CASSPGQGGYGYTF	TGCGCCAGCAGTCCGGGACAGGGTGGCTATGGCTACACCTTC	TRBD1	NA	TRBV5-1	TRBJ1-2
CASSLGQNTEAFF	TGTGCCAGCAGTTTAGGGCAGAACACTGAAGCTTTCTTT	NA	once	TRBV27	TRBJ1-1
CASSPLQRPSGELFF	TGTGCCAGCAGCCCACTCCAGAGACCTTCCGGGGAGCTGTTTTTT	NA	NA	TRBV7-3	TRBJ2-2
CASSLIGSTEAFF	TGTGCCAGCAGCTTGATAGGGTCCACTGAAGCTTTCTTT	NA	NA	TRBV7-8	TRBJ1-1
CASSRQQPHTFTGELFF	TGCGCCAGCAGCCGACAACAACCGCACACCTTCACCGGGGAGCTGTTTTTT	NA	NA	TRBV4-1	TRBJ2-2
CASRLWDPEAFF	TGTGCAAGTCGCTTATGGGACCCTGAAGCTTTCTTT	NA	NA	TRBV12-2	TRBJ1-1
CASSAWDRGTYNEQFF	TGTGCCAGCAGCGCTTGGGACAGGGGGACATACAATGAGCAGTTCTTC	TRBD1	NA	TRBV9	TRBJ2-1
CASSQGTGGSYEQYF	TGCGCCAGCAGCCAGGGGACTGGGGGGTCCTACGAGCAGTACTTC	NA	NA	TRBV4-1	TRBJ2-7
CASRGQGASTDTQYF	TGTGCCAGCAGGGGACAGGGGGCCAGCACAGATACGCAGTATTTT	TRBD1	NA	TRBV6-5	TRBJ2-3
CASSQVTGSGNTIYF	TGCGCCAGCAGCCAAGTCACAGGCTCTGGAAACACCATATATTTT	NA	NA	TRBV4-3	TRBJ1-3
CASSLGQVNTEAFF	TGTGCCAGCAGTCTGGGACAGGTGAACACTGAAGCTTTCTTT	TRBD1	NA	TRBV6-1	TRBJ1-1
CASSVGERSTEAFF	TGTGCCAGCAGCGTCGGGGAACGGAGCACTGAAGCTTTCTTT	NA	NA	TRBV9	TRBJ1-1
CASSPVSSGNTIYF	TGTGCCAGCAGCCCTGTGAGCTCTGGAAACACCATATATTTT	NA	NA	TRBV7-8	TRBJ1-3
CASSLDGTANTGELFF	TGTGCCAGCAGCTTGGACGGGACAGCAAACACCGGGGAGCTGTTTTTT	TRBD1	NA	TRBV5-4	TRBJ2-2
CASSRPGATYEQYF	TGTGCCAGCAGCCGCCCGGGCGCCACCTACGAGCAGTACTTC	NA	NA	TRBV5-4	TRBJ2-7
CASSVLLGELFF	TGTGCCAGCAGCGTACTTCTCGGGGAGCTGTTTTTT	NA	few	TRBV9	TRBJ2-2
CATYWGPSYTF	TGTGCCACCTATTGGGGGCCCTCCTACACCTTC	NA	NA	TRBV11-2	TRBJ1-2
CASSQRDYGYTF	TGTGCCAGCTCCCAGCGGGACTATGGCTACACCTTC	NA	NA	TRBV18	TRBJ1-2
CASSPRAGQETQYF	TGTGCCAGCAGCCCACGTGCAGGGCAAGAGACCCAGTACTTC	NA	NA	TRBV5-4	TRBJ2-5
CAWSFVTGELFF	TGTGCCTGGAGTTTCGTGACCGGGGAGCTGTTTTTT	NA	NA	TRBV30	TRBJ2-2
CASSLGGTSSAKNIQYF	TGTGCCAGCAGCTTGGGGGGAACTAGCTCGGCCAAAAACATTCAGTACTTC	NA	once	TRBV7-2	TRBJ2-4
CASRQGAEEQYF	TGCGCCAGCAGACAGGGGGCTGAGGAGCAGTACTTC	TRBD1	NA	TRBV5-1	TRBJ2-7
CASSNPGSYEQYF	TGTGCCAGCTCAAATCCGGGTTCCTACGAGCAGTACTTC	NA	NA	TRBV18	TRBJ2-7
CASSQDWTGATYEQYF	TGTGCCAGCAGCCAAGACTGGACAGGGGCCACCTACGAGCAGTACTTC	TRBD1	NA	TRBV14	TRBJ2-7
CASSSRGQGRFYEQYF	TGTGCCAGCAGCTCTCGGGGACAGGGAAGATTTTACGAGCAGTACTTC	TRBD1	NA	TRBV13	TRBJ2-7
CASSLRESNTGELFF	TGTGCCAGCAGTTTACGGGAGAGCAACACCGGGGAGCTGTTTTTT	NA	NA	TRBV6-6	TRBJ2-2
CASSERGGNQPQHF	TGTGCCAGCAGTGAACGGGGAGGTAATCAGCCCCAGCATTTT	NA	NA	TRBV2	TRBJ1-5
CASSPDNLNNEKLFF	TGCGCCAGCAGCCCAGACAACTTAAACAATGAAAAACTGTTTTTT	NA	NA	TRBV4-3	TRBJ1-4
CASSLGFEELFF	TGTGCCAGCAGCTTAGGGTTCGAGGAGCTGTTTTTT	NA	NA	TRBV5-4	TRBJ2-2
CASTRGTGQETQYF	TGTGCCAGTACTCGGGGGACAGGGCAAGAGACCCAGTACTTC	TRBD1	NA	TRBV19	TRBJ2-5
CASSVGGYEQYF	TGCGCCAGCAGCGTGGGGGGCTACGAGCAGTACTTC	NA	NA	TRBV5-1	TRBJ2-7
CASSYSLAEKMQFF	TGTGCCAGCAGTTACTCGTTAGCGGAAAAAATGCAGTTCTTC	NA	NA	TRBV6-5	TRBJ2-1
CASSSQGIGEAQYF	TGCGCCAGCAGCTCACAGGGGATTGGGGAGGCCCAGTACTTC	NA	NA	TRBV5-1	TRBJ2-5
CASGFDRAEKLFF	TGTGCTAGTGGTTTTGACCGGGCTGAAAAACTGTTTTTT	NA	NA	TRBV12-5	TRBJ1-4
CASSLVADTQYF	TGTGCCAGCAGCTTAGTAGCAGATACGCAGTATTTT	NA	NA	TRBV7-9	TRBJ2-3
CASSPGQYSNQPQHF	TGTGCCAGCAGCCCGGGACAATATAGCAATCAGCCCCAGCATTTT	NA	NA	TRBV5-6	TRBJ1-5
CASSEAGGNPHGYTF	TGTGCCAGCAGTGAAGCGGGGGGGAACCCCCATGGCTACACCTTC	NA	NA	TRBV6-1	TRBJ1-2
CASSQERTDNEQFF	TGCGCCAGCAGCCAAGAGAGGACAGACAATGAGCAGTTCTTC	NA	NA	TRBV4-1	TRBJ2-1